This TCR beta chain was recorded in a study of cytomegalovirus exposure and HLA in healthy donors. The study's findings and limits: Information on immune exposure was restricted to one variable (CMV serostatus). Sequencing probably produced one cluster of sequence variants that were highly shared.

In its sample, this clone was seen once. The antigen is not known. PCR involved 60 Vbeta and 13 Jbeta primers. The data were produced by immunoSEQ multiplex PCR, yet TCRdb's version contains in-frame clones alone and is incomplete. Among roughly 140,000 clones, 79% were seen once, and the ten largest hold roughly 3.6%. The CDR3 has 15 residues. The J segment lost 5 bases and the V segment lost 6 bases, leaving 10 bases of the junction unmatched. CDR1 LGHNA and CDR2 YNFKEQ come from the germline V gene. The sample consisted of PBMCs. The sequence was collected from a human donor in good health. The chain combines TRBV4-2 with TRBJ2-7, with 10 positions matching TRBD2. CDR3: CASRVLAGGSDEQYF. CDR3 nucleotide sequence: TGTGCCAGCAGGGTTTTAGCGGGGGGCAGCGACGAGCAGTACTTC.